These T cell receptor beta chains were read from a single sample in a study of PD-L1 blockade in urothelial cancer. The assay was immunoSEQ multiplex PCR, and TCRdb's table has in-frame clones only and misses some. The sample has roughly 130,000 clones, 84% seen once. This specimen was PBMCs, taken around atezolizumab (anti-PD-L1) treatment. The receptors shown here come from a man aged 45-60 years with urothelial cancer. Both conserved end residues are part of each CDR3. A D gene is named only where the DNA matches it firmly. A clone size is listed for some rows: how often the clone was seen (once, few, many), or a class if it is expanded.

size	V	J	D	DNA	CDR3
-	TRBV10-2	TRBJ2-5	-	TGCGCCAGCAGTGATTCTTCAGGGGTTGGTGAGACCCAGTACTTC	CASSDSSGVGETQYF
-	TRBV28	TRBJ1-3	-	TGTGCCAGCAGCCTACAGGGTTCGGACACCATATATTTT	CASSLQGSDTIYF
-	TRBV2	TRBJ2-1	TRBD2	TGTGCCAGCAGTGAAGGCCCCTTACTAGCGGGGACCTTCTTC	CASSEGPLLAGTFF
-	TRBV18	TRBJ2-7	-	TGTGCCAGCTCACTGCGACAGCGTGACGAGCAGTACTTC	CASSLRQRDEQYF
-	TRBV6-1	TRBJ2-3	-	TGTGCCAGCAGTGCGGGGGCAGATACGCAGTATTTT	CASSAGADTQYF
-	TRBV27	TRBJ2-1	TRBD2	TGTGCCAGCAGTTTATGGGGACTAGCGGGAGTCCGGAGTAACAATGAGCAGTTCTTC	CASSLWGLAGVRSNNEQFF
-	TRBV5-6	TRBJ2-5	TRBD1	TGTGCCAGCAGCCCGCAAGGGACAGCGAGGGGGACCCAGTACTTC	CASSPQGTARGTQYF
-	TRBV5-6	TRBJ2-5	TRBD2	TGTGCCAGCAGCCCGGCGGCGGGAGGGAAAGAGACCCAGTACTTC	CASSPAAGGKETQYF
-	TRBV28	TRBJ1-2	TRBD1	TGTGCCAGCAGTCTCCCCGGGACAGCCGGAATATACGGCTACACCTTC	CASSLPGTAGIYGYTF
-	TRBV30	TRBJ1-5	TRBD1	TGTGCCTGGAGCCAGGGCAGGGGGTTTCTGACTAGTAGCAATCAGCCCCAGCATTTT	CAWSQGRGFLTSSNQPQHF
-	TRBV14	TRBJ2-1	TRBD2	TGTGCCAGCAGCCAGGGACTAGCGGGCGCTTGGACTTCGCCAATTGAGCAGTTCTTC	CASSQGLAGAWTSPIEQFF
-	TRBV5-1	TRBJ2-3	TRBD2	TGCGCCAGCAGGGAGAGACTAGCGGAAGGCACAGATACGCAGTATTTT	CASRERLAEGTDTQYF
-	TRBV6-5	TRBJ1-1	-	TGTGCCAGCAGTTCCTTTCCTGCAGGCAACACTGAAGCTTTCTTT	CASSSFPAGNTEAFF
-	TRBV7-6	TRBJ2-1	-	TGTGCCAGCAGCCCGGAGACGGGAGCCTACAATGAGCAGTTCTTC	CASSPETGAYNEQFF
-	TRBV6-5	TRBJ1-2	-	TGTGCCAGCAGTTACTCGACACGGTTCCCGCCTCTCTACACCTTC	CASSYSTRFPPLYTF
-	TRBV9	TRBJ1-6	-	TGTGCCAGCAGCCGCGGGGGAGGGGATTCACCCCTCCACTTT	CASSRGGGDSPLHF
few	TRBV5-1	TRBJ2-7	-	TGCGCCAGCAGCCCCGGAGGAAATGTCTACGAGCAGTACTTC	CASSPGGNVYEQYF
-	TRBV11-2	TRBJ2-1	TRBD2	TGTGCCAGCAGCTTAGACTCCTCTAGCGGAGTCCCGTCCTACAATGAGCAGTTCTTC	CASSLDSSSGVPSYNEQFF
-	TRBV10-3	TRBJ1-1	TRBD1	TGTGCCATCAGGGGGGAACAGGGGGCGATGTCTGAAGCTTTCTTT	CAIRGEQGAMSEAFF
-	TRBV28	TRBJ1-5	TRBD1	TGTGCCAGCAGGTACTTCAGGGGGAATCAGCCCCAGCATTTT	CASRYFRGNQPQHF
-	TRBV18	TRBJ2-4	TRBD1	TGTGCCAGCTCATTGGACAGGGACATTCAGTACTTC	CASSLDRDIQYF
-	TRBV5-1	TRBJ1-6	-	TGCGCCAGCAGTTCAACAGGTCTTAATTCACCCCTCCACTTT	CASSSTGLNSPLHF
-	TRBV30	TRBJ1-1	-	TGTGCCTGGAGTTTCGTGGGGGGAGCTTTCTTT	CAWSFVGGAFF